The rows below give T cell receptor beta chains drawn from one sample of a study of T cell responses to AZD1222 COVID-19 vaccine. Libraries were prepared by immunoSEQ multiplex PCR; TCRdb keeps only in-frame clonotypes and omits some of them. The sample gives about 120,000 clones, approximately 90% of which show up once; 4.5% is in the top ten. The sample was peripheral blood, taken on day 0 of AZD1222 vaccination. Source of these receptors: an adult in good health. CDR3s include the opening cysteine and the closing phenylalanine or tryptophan. D genes are given only for firm matches. Part of the rows lack a size; the others show once, few, many or a class for expanded clones.

>TRBV30|TRBJ2-4|few|.
CAWRLSADIQYF
TGTGCCTGGAGACTTTCCGCGGACATTCAGTACTTC
>TRBV6-5|TRBJ1-5|.|.
CASSYGKNSQPQHF
TGTGCCAGCAGTTACGGCAAGAATAGTCAGCCCCAGCATTTT
>TRBV6-5|TRBJ1-2|.|.
CASSRRTELDGYTF
TGTGCCAGCAGCCGTCGGACAGAGCTGGATGGCTACACCTTC
>TRBV19|TRBJ1-2|.|.
CASSIEIVGSLTYGYTF
TGTGCCAGTAGTATAGAAATCGTCGGCAGCTTGACTTATGGCTACACCTTC
>TRBV19|TRBJ2-3|.|TRBD1
CASHETGEQADTQYF
TGTGCCAGCCATGAGACAGGGGAGCAGGCAGATACGCAGTATTTT
>TRBV4-2|TRBJ1-1|.|.
CASRQGTEAFF
TGTGCCAGCAGACAGGGCACTGAAGCTTTCTTT
>TRBV20-1|TRBJ2-2|.|.
CSARTGGELFF
TGCAGTGCTAGGACAGGCGGGGAGCTGTTTTTT
>TRBV3-1/TRBV3-2|TRBJ2-5|.|TRBD2
CASSQGPSGGQETQYF
TGTGCCAGCAGCCAAGGTCCTAGCGGGGGCCAAGAGACCCAGTACTTC
>TRBV30|TRBJ1-2|.|.
CAWSVSVNYGYTF
TGTGCCTGGAGTGTCTCGGTTAACTATGGCTACACCTTC
>TRBV16|TRBJ1-1|.|TRBD1
CASSQSRTGSTEAFF
TGTGCCAGCAGCCAATCTCGGACAGGGTCCACTGAAGCTTTCTTT
>TRBV7-3|TRBJ1-2|once|.
CASSLNPREGGGGYTF
TGTGCCAGCAGCTTAAACCCCCGTGAGGGCGGTGGAGGCTACACCTTC
>TRBV7-9|TRBJ1-1|.|.
CASSETQATTEAFF
TGTGCCAGCAGCGAAACACAGGCAACCACTGAAGCTTTCTTT
>TRBV18|TRBJ2-3|.|.
CASSPDFSSTDTQYF
TGTGCCAGCTCACCAGACTTTTCTAGCACAGATACGCAGTATTTT
>TRBV5-1|TRBJ1-5|.|.
CASSLAGQPQHF
TGCGCCAGCAGCTTGGCAGGGCAGCCCCAGCATTTT
>TRBV6-2/TRBV6-3|TRBJ1-1|.|.
CASSGRVLTTEAFF
TGTGCCAGCAGCGGGAGGGTATTGACCACTGAAGCTTTCTTT
>TRBV10-3|TRBJ1-6|.|.
CASKGGETSSVADF
TGTGCCTCAAAAGGAGGTGAGACGTCGAGTGTAGCCGACTTT
>TRBV5-1|TRBJ1-4|.|.
CASSYQGTSNEKLFF
TGCGCCAGCAGCTACCAAGGGACAAGTAATGAAAAACTGTTTTTT
>TRBV7-9|TRBJ2-7|.|.
CASTVLAASPYEQYF
TGTGCCAGCACCGTCTTAGCAGCGAGCCCCTACGAGCAGTACTTC
>TRBV28|TRBJ1-5|once|.
CASSENQPQHF
TGTGCCAGCAGTGAAAATCAGCCCCAGCATTTT
>TRBV4-2|TRBJ2-5|.|.
CASSLSGTRETQYF
TGTGCCAGCAGCCTTTCCGGGACACGAGAGACCCAGTACTTC
>TRBV7-9|TRBJ2-2|.|TRBD1
CASSWGQGAGELFF
TGTGCCAGCAGCTGGGGACAGGGGGCCGGGGAGCTGTTTTTT
>TRBV4-3|TRBJ1-1|.|.
CASSQVRGAGTEAFF
TGCGCCAGCAGCCAAGTTCGGGGGGCGGGCACTGAAGCTTTCTTT
>TRBV11-2|TRBJ1-5|.|.
CASSVNPGANQPQHF
TGTGCCAGCAGCGTAAACCCCGGGGCCAATCAGCCCCAGCATTTT
>TRBV19|TRBJ1-1|few|.
CASSIRGGLDTEAFF
TGTGCCAGTAGTATTAGGGGAGGACTAGACACTGAAGCTTTCTTT
>TRBV15|TRBJ2-3|.|.
CATSSGGGPQYF
TGTGCCACCAGCTCTGGAGGGGGGCCGCAGTATTTT
>TRBV11-2|TRBJ2-2|.|TRBD1
CASSPRGQVNTGELFF
TGTGCCAGCAGCCCACGAGGACAGGTTAACACCGGGGAGCTGTTTTTT
>TRBV7-8|TRBJ1-5|.|TRBD1
CASSLIPGQFNQPQHF
TGTGCCAGCAGCTTAATACCGGGACAGTTCAATCAGCCCCAGCATTTT
>TRBV5-6|TRBJ1-2|.|TRBD1
CASSLNRGAYGYTF
TGTGCCAGCAGCTTGAACAGGGGGGCCTATGGCTACACCTTC
>TRBV19|TRBJ2-2|.|.
CASSIGRGNTGELFF
TGTGCCAGTAGTATAGGCAGGGGGAACACCGGGGAGCTGTTTTTT
>TRBV7-6|TRBJ2-2|.|TRBD2
CASRPGTSGGANTGELFF
TGTGCCAGCAGGCCCGGGACTAGCGGGGGGGCGAACACCGGGGAGCTGTTTTTT
>TRBV3-1/TRBV3-2|TRBJ1-5|.|.
CASSLRGRDQPQHF
TGTGCCAGCAGCCTTAGGGGGAGGGATCAGCCCCAGCATTTT
>TRBV6-5|TRBJ2-1|.|.
CASSYSRVYNEQFF
TGTGCCAGCAGTTACTCGCGGGTCTACAATGAGCAGTTCTTC
>TRBV6-1|TRBJ2-7|.|.
CASSEFYATAYEQYF
TGTGCCAGCAGTGAATTCTATGCCACCGCCTACGAGCAGTACTTC
>TRBV19|TRBJ2-2|once|TRBD2
CASRTSGGAGELFF
TGTGCCAGCCGGACTAGCGGGGGGGCAGGGGAGCTGTTTTTT
>TRBV12-1|TRBJ2-2|.|.
CASSPPRGWTGELFF
TGTGCCAGCAGCCCCCCCAGGGGATGGACCGGGGAGCTGTTTTTT
>TRBV5-1|TRBJ1-1|.|.
CASSREQGRAFF
TGCGCCAGCAGCAGGGAGCAAGGTCGAGCTTTCTTT
>TRBV6-6|TRBJ2-3|.|.
CASSYSGQDTQYF
TGTGCCAGCAGTTACTCGGGGCAAGATACGCAGTATTTT
>TRBV16|TRBJ1-1|.|.
CASSLIYTEAFF
TGTGCCAGCTCCTTAATTTACACTGAAGCTTTCTTT
>TRBV9|TRBJ1-1|.|.
CASSVGEGNTEAFF
TGTGCCAGCAGCGTAGGTGAGGGGAACACTGAAGCTTTCTTT
>TRBV4-3|TRBJ1-5|.|.
CASSQVLGYNQPQHF
TGCGCCAGCAGCCAGGTTTTGGGGTACAATCAGCCCCAGCATTTT
>TRBV28|TRBJ2-1|.|TRBD2
CASSAVSGGAYNEQFF
TGTGCCAGCAGTGCAGTGAGCGGGGGGGCGTACAATGAGCAGTTCTTC
>TRBV4-1|TRBJ1-2|.|TRBD1
CASSPTGGAGYGYTF
TGCGCCAGCAGCCCTACAGGGGGCGCAGGGTATGGCTACACCTTC
>TRBV29-1|TRBJ1-2|.|.
CSVGDGGGYTF
TGCAGCGTTGGAGACGGGGGCGGCTACACCTTC
>TRBV27|TRBJ1-1|.|.
CASSLGGVETEAFF
TGTGCCAGCAGTTTGGGTGGGGTAGAGACTGAAGCTTTCTTT
>TRBV4-3|TRBJ1-1|.|.
CASSHGQASGEAFF
TGCGCCAGCAGCCATGGGCAGGCCTCAGGTGAAGCTTTCTTT
>TRBV18|TRBJ1-1|.|.
CASSPSQGGTEAFF
TGTGCCAGCTCACCAAGTCAGGGCGGCACTGAAGCTTTCTTT
>TRBV10-3|TRBJ1-6|.|TRBD1
CAIRTGTGGYSPLHF
TGTGCCATCAGAACCGGGACAGGGGGCTACTCACCCCTCCACTTT
>TRBV3-1/TRBV3-2|TRBJ2-7|.|TRBD1
CASSSWTGNIYEQYF
TGTGCCAGCAGCAGCTGGACAGGGAACATCTACGAGCAGTACTTC